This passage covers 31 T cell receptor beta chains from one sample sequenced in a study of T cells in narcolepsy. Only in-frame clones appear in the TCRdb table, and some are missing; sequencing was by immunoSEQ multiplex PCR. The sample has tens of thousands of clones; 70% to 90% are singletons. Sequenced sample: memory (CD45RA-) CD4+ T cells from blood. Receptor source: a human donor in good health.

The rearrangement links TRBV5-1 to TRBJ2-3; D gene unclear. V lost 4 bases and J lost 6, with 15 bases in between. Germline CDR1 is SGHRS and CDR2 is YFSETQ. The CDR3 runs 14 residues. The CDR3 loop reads CASSLETRADTQYF. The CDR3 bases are TGCGCCAGCAGCCTTGAGACCCGAGCGGATACGCAGTATTTT.

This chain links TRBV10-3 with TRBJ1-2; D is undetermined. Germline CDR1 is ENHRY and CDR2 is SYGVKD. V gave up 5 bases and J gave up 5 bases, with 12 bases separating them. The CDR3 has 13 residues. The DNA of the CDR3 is TGTGCCATCAGTTCGGATAGAGGTTATGGCTACACCTTC. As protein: CAISSDRGYGYTF.

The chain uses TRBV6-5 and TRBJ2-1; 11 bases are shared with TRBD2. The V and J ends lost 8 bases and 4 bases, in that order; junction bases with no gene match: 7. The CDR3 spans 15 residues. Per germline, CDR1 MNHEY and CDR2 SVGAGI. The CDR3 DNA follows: TGTGCCAGCCGTGTGGTAGCGGGAGGGTACAATGAGCAGTTCTTC. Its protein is CASRVVAGGYNEQFF.

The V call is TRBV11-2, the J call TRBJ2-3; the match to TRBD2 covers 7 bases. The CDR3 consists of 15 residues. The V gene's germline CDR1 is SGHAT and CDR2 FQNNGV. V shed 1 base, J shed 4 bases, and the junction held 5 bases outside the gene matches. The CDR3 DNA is TGTGCCAGCAGCTTAGTTAGACTAGCTTCAGATACGCAGTATTTT. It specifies CASSLVRLASDTQYF.

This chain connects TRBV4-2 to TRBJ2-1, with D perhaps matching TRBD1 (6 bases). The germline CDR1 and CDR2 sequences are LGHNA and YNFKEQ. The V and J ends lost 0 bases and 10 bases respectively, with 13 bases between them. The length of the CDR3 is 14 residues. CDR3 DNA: TGTGCCAGCAGCCAAGATCAGGGGCTCGGAGAGCAGTTCTTC. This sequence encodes CASSQDQGLGEQFF.

This CDR3 reads CASSLGPAGEKLFF. CDR3 nucleotides: TGCGCCAGCAGCTTGGGTCCAGCCGGGGAAAAACTGTTTTTT. The rearrangement links TRBV5-1 to TRBJ1-4; D not certain. This CDR3 has 14 residues. V was clipped by 0 bases and J by 8 bases, with 11 bases between them. Germline loops: CDR1 SGHRS, CDR2 YFSETQ.

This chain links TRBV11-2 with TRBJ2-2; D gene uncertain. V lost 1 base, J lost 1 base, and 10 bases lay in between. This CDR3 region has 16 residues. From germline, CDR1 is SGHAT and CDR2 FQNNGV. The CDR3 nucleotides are TGTGCCAGCAGCTTAGTTGCCCAAATGAACACCGGGGAGCTGTTTTTT. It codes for CASSLVAQMNTGELFF.

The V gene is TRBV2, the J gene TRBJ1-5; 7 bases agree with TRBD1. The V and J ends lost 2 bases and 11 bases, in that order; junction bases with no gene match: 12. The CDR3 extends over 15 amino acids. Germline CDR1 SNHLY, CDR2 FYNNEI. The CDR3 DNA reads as TGTGCCAGCAGTGAATACTCGGGACAGAGCTCAGCCCAGCATTTT. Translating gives CASSEYSGQSSAQHF. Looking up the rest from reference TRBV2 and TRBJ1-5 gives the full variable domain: EPEVTQTPSHQVTQMGQEVILRCVPISNHLYFYWYRQILGQKVEFLVSFYNNEISEKSEIFDDQFSVERPDGSNFTLKIRSTKLEDSAMYFCASSEYSGQSSAQHFGDGTRLSIL.

As DNA, the CDR3 is TGCAGCGCGGAAGGGGTGGGCGATGAGCAGTTCTTC. Translation gives CSAEGVGDEQFF. The chain couples TRBV29-1 to TRBJ2-1; weak D call: TRBD1 (5 bases). In germline, CDR1 is SQVTM, CDR2 ANQGSEA. The CDR3 is made up of 12 amino acids. V gave up 7 bases and J gave up 8 bases, with 15 bases separating them.

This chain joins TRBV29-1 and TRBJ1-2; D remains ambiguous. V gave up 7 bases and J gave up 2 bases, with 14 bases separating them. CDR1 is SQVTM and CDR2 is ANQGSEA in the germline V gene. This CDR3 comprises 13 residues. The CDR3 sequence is CSADQHSNYGYTF. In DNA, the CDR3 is TGCAGCGCTGACCAGCACTCAAACTATGGCTACACCTTC.

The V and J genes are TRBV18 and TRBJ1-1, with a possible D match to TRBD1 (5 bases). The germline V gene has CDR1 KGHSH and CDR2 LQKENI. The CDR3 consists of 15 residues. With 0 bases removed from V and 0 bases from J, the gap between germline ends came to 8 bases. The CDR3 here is CASSPPGGLNTEAFF. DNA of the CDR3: TGTGCCAGCTCACCACCGGGGGGACTGAACACTGAAGCTTTCTTT.

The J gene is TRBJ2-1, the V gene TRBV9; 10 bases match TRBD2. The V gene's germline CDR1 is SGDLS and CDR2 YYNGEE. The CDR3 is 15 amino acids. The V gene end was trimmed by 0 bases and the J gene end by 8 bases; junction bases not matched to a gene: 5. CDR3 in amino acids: CASSVEAGGPDEQFF. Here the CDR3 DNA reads TGTGCCAGCAGCGTAGAAGCGGGGGGGCCCGATGAGCAGTTCTTC.

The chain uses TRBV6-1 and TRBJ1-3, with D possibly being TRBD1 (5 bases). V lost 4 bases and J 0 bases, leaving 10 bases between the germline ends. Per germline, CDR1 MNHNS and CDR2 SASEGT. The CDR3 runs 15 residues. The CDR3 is CASSGGGLSGNTIYF. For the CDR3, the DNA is TGTGCCAGCAGTGGGGGCGGTCTCTCTGGAAACACCATATATTTT.

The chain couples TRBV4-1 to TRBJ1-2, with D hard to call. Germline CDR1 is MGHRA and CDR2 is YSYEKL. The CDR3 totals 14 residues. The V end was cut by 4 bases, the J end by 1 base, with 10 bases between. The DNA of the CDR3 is TGCGCCAGCAGCCCAGGACGGAGTAACTATGGCTACACCTTC. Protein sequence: CASSPGRSNYGYTF.

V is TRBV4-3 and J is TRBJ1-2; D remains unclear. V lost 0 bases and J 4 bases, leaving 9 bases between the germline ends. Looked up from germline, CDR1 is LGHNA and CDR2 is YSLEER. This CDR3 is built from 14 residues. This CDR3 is CASSQDPRTYGYTF. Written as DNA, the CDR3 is TGCGCCAGCAGCCAAGATCCCCGGACCTATGGCTACACCTTC.

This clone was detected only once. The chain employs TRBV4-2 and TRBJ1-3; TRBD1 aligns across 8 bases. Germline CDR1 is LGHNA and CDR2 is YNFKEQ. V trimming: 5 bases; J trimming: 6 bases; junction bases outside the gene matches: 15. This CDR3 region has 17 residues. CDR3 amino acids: CASSSAAHGQGENTIYF. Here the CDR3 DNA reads TGTGCCAGCAGCTCAGCAGCCCATGGACAGGGAGAAAACACCATATATTTT.

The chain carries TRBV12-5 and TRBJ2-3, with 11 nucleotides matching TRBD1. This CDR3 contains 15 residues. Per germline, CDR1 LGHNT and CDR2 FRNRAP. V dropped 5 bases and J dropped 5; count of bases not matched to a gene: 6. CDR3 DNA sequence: TGTGCTAGTGGTCAGGACAGGGGGCGGAGAGATACGCAGTATTTT. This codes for CASGQDRGRRDTQYF.

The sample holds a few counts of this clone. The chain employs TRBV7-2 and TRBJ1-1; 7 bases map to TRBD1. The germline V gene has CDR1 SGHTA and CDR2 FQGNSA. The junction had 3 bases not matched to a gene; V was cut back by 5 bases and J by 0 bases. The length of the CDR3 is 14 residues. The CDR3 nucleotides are TGTGCCAGCAGCCTGGGACAGCTGAACACTGAAGCTTTCTTT. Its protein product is CASSLGQLNTEAFF.

The CDR3 DNA follows: TGTGCCAGCAAGGAACAGGTGATGAACACTGAAGCTTTCTTT. This gives the protein CASKEQVMNTEAFF. The gene calls are TRBV6-6 and TRBJ1-1; a weak D match, TRBD1 (5 bases). Germline V gene sequence: CDR1 MNHNY, CDR2 SVGAGI (reference sequence). Trimming left V 7 bases short and J 0 bases short, with 12 bases between. CDR3 length equals 14 residues.

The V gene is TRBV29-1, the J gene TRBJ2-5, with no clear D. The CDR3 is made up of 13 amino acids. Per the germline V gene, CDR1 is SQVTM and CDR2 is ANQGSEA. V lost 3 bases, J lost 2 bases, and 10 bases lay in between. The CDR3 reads CSVDVNLQETQYF. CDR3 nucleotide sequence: TGCAGCGTTGATGTCAACCTGCAAGAGACCCAGTACTTC.

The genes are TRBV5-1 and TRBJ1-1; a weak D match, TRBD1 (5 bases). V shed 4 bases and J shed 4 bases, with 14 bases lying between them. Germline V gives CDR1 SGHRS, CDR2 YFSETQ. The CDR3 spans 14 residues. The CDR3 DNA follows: TGCGCCAGCAGCCCCACTTCGGGGGTCACTGAAGCTTTCTTT. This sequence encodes CASSPTSGVTEAFF.

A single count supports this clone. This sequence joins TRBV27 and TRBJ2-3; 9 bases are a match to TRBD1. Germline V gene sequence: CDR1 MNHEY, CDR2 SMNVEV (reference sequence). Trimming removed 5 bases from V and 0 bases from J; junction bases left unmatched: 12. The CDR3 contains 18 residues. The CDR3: CASSLPTGGETSTDTQYF. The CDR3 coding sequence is TGTGCCAGCAGTCTCCCGACAGGGGGAGAAACTAGCACAGATACGCAGTATTTT.

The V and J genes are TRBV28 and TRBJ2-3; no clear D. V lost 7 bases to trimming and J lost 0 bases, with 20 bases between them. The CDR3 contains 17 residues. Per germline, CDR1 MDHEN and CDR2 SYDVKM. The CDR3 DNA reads TGTGCCAGCATAAATATGGGCCCCATTACCAGCACAGATACGCAGTATTTT. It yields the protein CASINMGPITSTDTQYF. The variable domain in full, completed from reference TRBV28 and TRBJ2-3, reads DVKVTQSSRYLVKRTGEKVFLECVQDMDHENMFWYRQDPGLGLRLIYFSYDVKMKEKGDIPEGYSVSREKKERFSLILESASTNQTSMYLCASINMGPITSTDTQYFGPGTRLTVL.

CDR3 in amino acids: CASSVGIGELFF. The CDR3 DNA reads as TGTGCCAGCAGCGTAGGTATAGGGGAACTGTTTTTT. The chain joins TRBV9 to TRBJ1-4; D perhaps matches TRBD1 (5 bases). The germline CDR1 and CDR2 sequences are SGDLS and YYNGEE. The germline V and J ends were trimmed by 0 bases and 12 bases, with 9 bases remaining between them. The length of the CDR3 is 12 residues.

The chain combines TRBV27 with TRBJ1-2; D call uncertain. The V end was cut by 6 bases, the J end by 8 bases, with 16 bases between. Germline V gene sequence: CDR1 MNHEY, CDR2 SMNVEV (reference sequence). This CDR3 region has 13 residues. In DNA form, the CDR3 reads TGTGCCAGCAGCAAGGCAGGTGTAAGGGGCTACACCTTC. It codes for CASSKAGVRGYTF.

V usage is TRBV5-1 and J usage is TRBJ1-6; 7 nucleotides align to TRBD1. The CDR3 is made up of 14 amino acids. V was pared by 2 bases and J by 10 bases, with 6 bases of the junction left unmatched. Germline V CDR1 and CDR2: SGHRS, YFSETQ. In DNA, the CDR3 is TGCGCCAGCAGCTTCGACAGGGAGGGCTCACCCCTCCACTTT. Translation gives CASSFDREGSPLHF.

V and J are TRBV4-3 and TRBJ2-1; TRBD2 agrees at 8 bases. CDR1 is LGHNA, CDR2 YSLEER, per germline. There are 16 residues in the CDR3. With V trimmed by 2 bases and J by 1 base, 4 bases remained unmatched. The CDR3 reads CASSQSPGGSYNEQFF. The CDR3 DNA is TGCGCCAGCAGCCAATCTCCGGGAGGGTCCTACAATGAGCAGTTCTTC.

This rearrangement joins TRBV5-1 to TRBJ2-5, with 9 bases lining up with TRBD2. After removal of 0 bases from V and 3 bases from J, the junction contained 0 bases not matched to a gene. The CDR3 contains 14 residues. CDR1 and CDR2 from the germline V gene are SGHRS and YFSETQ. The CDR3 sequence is CASSLASGEETQYF. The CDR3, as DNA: TGCGCCAGCAGCTTGGCTAGCGGGGAAGAGACCCAGTACTTC. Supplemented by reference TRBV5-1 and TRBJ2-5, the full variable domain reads KAGVTQTPRYLIKTRGQQVTLSCSPISGHRSVSWYQQTPGQGLQFLFEYFSETQRNKGNFPGRFSGRQFSNSRSEMNVSTLELGDSALYLCASSLASGEETQYFGPGTRLLVL.

CDR3 DNA: TGTGCCTGGACGGTGGTTGGAAACACCATATATTTT. Amino acids: CAWTVVGNTIYF. This chain links TRBV30 with TRBJ1-3; D is undetermined. Germline CDR1 is GTSNPN and CDR2 is SVGIG (reference sequence). V lost 4 bases, J lost 3 bases, and 7 bases lay in between. This CDR3 is 12 amino acids long.

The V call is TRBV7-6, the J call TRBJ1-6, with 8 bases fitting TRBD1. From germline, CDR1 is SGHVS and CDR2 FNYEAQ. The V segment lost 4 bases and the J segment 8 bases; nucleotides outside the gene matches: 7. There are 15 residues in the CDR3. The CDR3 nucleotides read TGTGCCAGCAGCTCCGGACAGGGAAGGGATTCACCCCTCCACTTT. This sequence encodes CASSSGQGRDSPLHF.

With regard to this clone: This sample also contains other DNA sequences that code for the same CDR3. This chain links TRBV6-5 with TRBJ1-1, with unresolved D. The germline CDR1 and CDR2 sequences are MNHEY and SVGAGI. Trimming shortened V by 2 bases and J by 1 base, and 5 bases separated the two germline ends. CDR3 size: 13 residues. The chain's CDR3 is CASSYGKNTEAFF. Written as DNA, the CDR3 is TGTGCCAGCAGTTACGGAAAGAACACTGAAGCTTTCTTT.